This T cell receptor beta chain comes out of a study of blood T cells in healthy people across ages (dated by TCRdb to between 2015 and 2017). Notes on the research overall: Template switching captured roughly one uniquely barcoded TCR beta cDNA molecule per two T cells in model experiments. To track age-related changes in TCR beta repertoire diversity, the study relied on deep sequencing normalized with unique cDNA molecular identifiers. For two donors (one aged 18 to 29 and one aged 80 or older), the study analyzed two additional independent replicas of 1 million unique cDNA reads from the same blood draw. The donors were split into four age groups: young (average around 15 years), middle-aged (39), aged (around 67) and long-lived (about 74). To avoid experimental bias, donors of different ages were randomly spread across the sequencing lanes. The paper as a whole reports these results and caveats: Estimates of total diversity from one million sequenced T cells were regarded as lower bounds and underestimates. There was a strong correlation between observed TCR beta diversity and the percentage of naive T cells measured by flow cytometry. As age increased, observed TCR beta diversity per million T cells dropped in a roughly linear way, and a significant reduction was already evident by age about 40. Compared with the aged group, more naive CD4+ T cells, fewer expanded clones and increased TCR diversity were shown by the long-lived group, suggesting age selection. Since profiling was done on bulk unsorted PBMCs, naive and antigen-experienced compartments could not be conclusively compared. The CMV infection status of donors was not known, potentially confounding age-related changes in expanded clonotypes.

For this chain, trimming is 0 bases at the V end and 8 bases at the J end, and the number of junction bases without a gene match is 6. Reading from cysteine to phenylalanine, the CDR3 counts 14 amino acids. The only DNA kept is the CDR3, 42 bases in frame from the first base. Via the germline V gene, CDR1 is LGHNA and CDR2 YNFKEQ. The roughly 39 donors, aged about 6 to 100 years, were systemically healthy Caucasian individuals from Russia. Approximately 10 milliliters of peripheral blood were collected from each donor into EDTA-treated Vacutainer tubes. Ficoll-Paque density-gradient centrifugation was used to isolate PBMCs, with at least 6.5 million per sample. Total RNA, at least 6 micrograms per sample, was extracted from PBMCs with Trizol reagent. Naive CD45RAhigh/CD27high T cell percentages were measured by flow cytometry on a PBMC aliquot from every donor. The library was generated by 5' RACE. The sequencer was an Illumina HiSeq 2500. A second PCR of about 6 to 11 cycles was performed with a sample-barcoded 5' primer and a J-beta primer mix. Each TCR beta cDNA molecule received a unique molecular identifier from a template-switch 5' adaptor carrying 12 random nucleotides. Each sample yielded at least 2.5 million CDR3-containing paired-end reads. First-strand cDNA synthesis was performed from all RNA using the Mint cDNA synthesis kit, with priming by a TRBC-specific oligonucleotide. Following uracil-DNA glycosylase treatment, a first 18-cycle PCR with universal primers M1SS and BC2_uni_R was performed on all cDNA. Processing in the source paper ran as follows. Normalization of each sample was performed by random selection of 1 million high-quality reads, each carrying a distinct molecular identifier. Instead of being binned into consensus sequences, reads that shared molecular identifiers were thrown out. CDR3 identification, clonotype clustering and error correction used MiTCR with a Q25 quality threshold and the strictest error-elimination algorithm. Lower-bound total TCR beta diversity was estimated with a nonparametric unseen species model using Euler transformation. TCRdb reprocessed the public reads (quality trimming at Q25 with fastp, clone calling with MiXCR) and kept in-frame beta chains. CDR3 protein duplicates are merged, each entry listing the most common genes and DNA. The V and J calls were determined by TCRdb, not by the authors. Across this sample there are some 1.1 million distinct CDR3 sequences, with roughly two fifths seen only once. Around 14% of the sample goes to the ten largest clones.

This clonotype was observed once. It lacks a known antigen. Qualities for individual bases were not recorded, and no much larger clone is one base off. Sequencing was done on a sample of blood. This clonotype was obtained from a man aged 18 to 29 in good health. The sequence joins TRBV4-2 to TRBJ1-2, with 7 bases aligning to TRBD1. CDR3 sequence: CASSQEMAGGGYTF. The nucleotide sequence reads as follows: TGTGCCAGCAGCCAAGAGATGGCAGGGGGGGGCTACACCTTC.